Presented here are 31 T cell receptor beta chains from one specimen sequenced in a study of T cell changes during pregnancy in multiple sclerosis. TCRdb's table, derived via immunoSEQ multiplex PCR, lists solely in-frame clones and lacks some. This table has some 51,000 clones, around 93% appearing once. The source material was CD8+ T cells from peripheral blood mononuclear cells, sampled in the first trimester of pregnancy. All receptors derive from a female donor with multiple sclerosis, enrolled in a pregnancy study.

The chain couples TRBV4-2 to TRBJ1-1; D is possibly TRBD1 (5 bases). CDR1 and CDR2 (germline): LGHNA, YNFKEQ. There are 17 residues in the CDR3. Deletions cut 0 bases from V and 3 bases from J, with 17 bases between. CDR3 protein: CASSQEIVPRVYTEAFF. In nucleotides, the CDR3 is TGTGCCAGCAGCCAAGAAATAGTCCCCAGGGTTTACACTGAAGCTTTCTTT.

This clone came up once. The rearrangement links TRBV9 to TRBJ2-7; tentatively, D is TRBD1 (7 bases). V dropped 4 bases and J dropped 2 bases, with 19 bases sitting between them. From germline, CDR1 is SGDLS and CDR2 YYNGEE. The CDR3 is made up of 16 amino acids. The CDR3 bases are TGTGCCAGCAGCCCCTCGACAGGGAGGTTACCCTACGAGCAGTACTTC. It is translated as CASSPSTGRLPYEQYF.

This chain uses TRBV9 with TRBJ2-3; TRBD1 aligns across 7 bases. Germline V CDR1 and CDR2: SGDLS, YYNGEE. V shed 0 bases and J 2 bases; nucleotides not matched to a gene: 6. This CDR3 region has 16 residues. The CDR3 reads CASSVEGGPLTDTQYF. The CDR3 DNA sequence: TGTGCCAGCAGCGTAGAAGGGGGCCCGCTCACAGATACGCAGTATTTT.

The chain employs TRBV7-6 and TRBJ2-3; weak D call: TRBD2 (6 bases). The germline V gene encodes CDR1 SGHVS and CDR2 FNYEAQ. The V and J ends lost 2 bases and 6 bases respectively, with 18 bases between them. The CDR3 has 16 amino acids. In DNA, the CDR3 is TGTGCCAGCAGCTTATCTAGCGCATATCAATCCGATACGCAGTATTTT. It encodes CASSLSSAYQSDTQYF.

This rearrangement joins TRBV28 to TRBJ2-1; TRBD1 agrees at 7 bases. V gave up 5 bases and J gave up 3 bases; unmatched junction bases: 13. This CDR3 has 17 residues. Per germline, CDR1 MDHEN and CDR2 SYDVKM. The CDR3 nucleotides are TGTGCCAGCAGTCTCCCCCGGCAGGGGGTTAACTACAATGAGCAGTTCTTC. Translating it yields CASSLPRQGVNYNEQFF.

The chain recombines TRBV9 with TRBJ1-1; D may be TRBD1 (5 bases). V was shortened by 0 bases and J by 0 bases, with 15 bases between the two germline ends. Germline lookup yields CDR1 SGDLS and CDR2 YYNGEE. The CDR3 is made up of 17 amino acids. The CDR3 spells CASSVGDSGGVNTEAFF. CDR3 DNA: TGTGCCAGCAGCGTAGGGGACTCTGGTGGGGTGAACACTGAAGCTTTCTTT.

V is TRBV7-9 and J is TRBJ2-7, with 8 bases matching TRBD2. The CDR3 runs to 17 residues. The germline V gene has CDR1 SEHNR and CDR2 FQNEAQ (reference sequence). Unmatched junction bases numbered 12, after V lost 4 bases and J lost 1 base. Here the CDR3 DNA reads TGTGCCAGCAGCTCCAAAATTTGGACTAGCCCTTCCTACGAGCAGTACTTC. Translating it yields CASSSKIWTSPSYEQYF.

This clone has only a few counts. The gene calls are TRBV15 and TRBJ1-1; D remains ambiguous. The V gene lost 5 bases and the J gene lost 5 bases, with 9 bases spanning the gap. The V gene's germline CDR1 is LNHNV and CDR2 YYDKDF (reference sequence). The CDR3 length is 12 residues. Here the CDR3 DNA reads TGTGCCACCAGCTCCCCCGGGACTGAAGCTTTCTTT. Residues: CATSSPGTEAFF. Combining the CDR3 with reference TRBV15 and TRBJ1-1 gives the whole variable domain DAMVIQNPRYQVTQFGKPVTLSCSQTLNHNVMYWYQQKSSQAPKLLFHYYDKDFNNEADTPDNFQSRRPNTSFCFLDIRSPGLGDTAMYLCATSSPGTEAFFGQGTRLTVV.

This clone was found a few times. V and J are TRBV15 and TRBJ2-3, with D tentatively TRBD2 (7 bases). In germline, CDR1 is LNHNV, CDR2 YYDKDF (reference sequence). V gave up 5 bases and J gave up 7 bases, with 16 bases separating them. This CDR3 has 14 residues. CDR3 in DNA: TGTGCCACCAGCCTCTACCGGGGGGCCAATACGCAGTATTTT. This encodes CATSLYRGANTQYF.

V is TRBV11-2 and J is TRBJ2-3; maybe TRBD2 (6 bases). Germline CDR1 SGHAT, CDR2 FQNNGV. CDR3 size: 14 residues. Between the trimmed V and J ends, which lost 0 bases and 4 bases, there was a span of 8 bases. The CDR3 DNA follows: TGTGCCAGCAGCTTAGACGGGAGTGCAGATACGCAGTATTTT. Translated, it gives CASSLDGSADTQYF. The entire variable domain, with the rest obtained from reference TRBV11-2 and TRBJ2-3, is as follows: EAGVAQSPRYKIIEKRQSVAFWCNPISGHATLYWYQQILGQGPKLLIQFQNNGVVDDSQLPKDRFSAERLKGVDSTLKIQPAKLEDSAVYLCASSLDGSADTQYFGPGTRLTVL.

With regard to this clone: The sample contains more than one DNA sequence encoding this CDR3. The CDR3 DNA is TGTGCCAGCAGCCCTGATGGTAGCTACCCTCCCGAGCAGTACTTC. Its protein is CASSPDGSYPPEQYF. The rearrangement links TRBV14 to TRBJ2-7, with D hard to call. Per germline, CDR1 SGHDN and CDR2 FVKESK. The CDR3 covers 15 residues. The ends were cut back, 4 bases at V and 6 bases at J, with 19 bases in the middle.

The sample holds a few counts of this clone. This chain connects TRBV19 to TRBJ1-5; 7 bases line up with TRBD1. The ends lost 7 bases at V and 4 bases at J; junction bases unmatched: 10. CDR1 and CDR2 from the germline V gene are LNHDA and SQIVND (reference sequence). CDR3 length: 15 residues. CDR3 amino acids: CASTWTGASNQPQHF. Here the CDR3 DNA reads TGTGCCAGTACCTGGACAGGCGCCTCAAATCAGCCCCAGCATTTT.

The genes are TRBV4-2 and TRBJ1-2, with a weak D call TRBD1 (5 bases). The CDR3 is 12 residues long. Per germline, CDR1 LGHNA and CDR2 YNFKEQ. Between the trimmed V and J ends, which lost 1 base and 12 bases, there was a span of 12 bases. The CDR3 spells CASSQGQQEDTF. In nucleotides, the CDR3 is TGTGCCAGCAGCCAAGGACAGCAGGAAGACACCTTC.

The chain couples TRBV7-9 to TRBJ1-2; D remains unclear. Germline V gene data show CDR1 as SEHNR and CDR2 as FQNEAQ (reference sequence). Trimming shortened V by 5 bases and J by 5 bases, and 18 bases separated the two germline ends. The CDR3 totals 15 residues. CDR3 sequence: CASSPRSGPSYGYTF. DNA of the CDR3: TGTGCCAGCAGCCCACGTTCTGGCCCTAGTTATGGCTACACCTTC.

This clone was picked up a small number of times. The chain couples TRBV9 to TRBJ2-7, with 8 bases lining up with TRBD2. Germline V lookup: CDR1 SGDLS, CDR2 YYNGEE. The CDR3 is 15 residues long. V gave up 3 bases and J gave up 5 bases; unmatched junction bases: 10. CDR3 bases: TGTGCCAGCAGCGCGGGGGGGAGCCGGGGAGACGAGCAGTACTTC. Its protein is CASSAGGSRGDEQYF.

J is TRBJ2-5 and V is TRBV6-5; 7 positions agree with TRBD1. Losses at the gene ends were 6 bases for V and 7 bases for J; bases not matched to a gene: 8. CDR1 is MNHEY, CDR2 SVGAGI, per germline. The CDR3 runs to 13 residues. CDR3 in DNA: TGTGCCAGCAGCCTACAGGGGTCAGGGACCCAGTACTTC. Its protein is CASSLQGSGTQYF.

The chain carries TRBV6-1 and TRBJ2-1; 12 bases line up with TRBD2. CDR3 length: 15 residues. Germline values: CDR1 MNHNS, CDR2 SASEGT. V was pared by 4 bases and J by 7 bases, with 5 bases of the junction left unmatched. The CDR3 DNA reads as TGTGCCAGCAGTGGCTGGACTAGCGGGAAAAATGAGCAGTTCTTC. Its translation is CASSGWTSGKNEQFF.

The chain combines TRBV4-3 with TRBJ2-2, with 7 bases matching TRBD2. Germline trimming cut 0 bases from V and 4 bases from J; bases unmatched to any gene: 5. Germline V gene lookup returns CDR1 LGHNA and CDR2 YSLEER. The CDR3 totals 16 residues. The CDR3 spells CASSQDGAGLTGELFF. The CDR3, as DNA: TGCGCCAGCAGCCAAGATGGAGCGGGGCTCACCGGGGAGCTGTTTTTT.

The rearrangement uses TRBV7-6 and TRBJ2-5; no definite D call. Trimming left V 4 bases short and J 5 bases short, with 17 bases between. CDR3 size: 15 residues. Germline CDR1 SGHVS, CDR2 FNYEAQ. The CDR3 protein is CASSSSQMPLETQYF. CDR3 nucleotide sequence: TGTGCCAGCAGCTCCTCACAGATGCCCCTGGAGACCCAGTACTTC.

The J gene is TRBJ2-3, the V gene TRBV28; 7 bases map to TRBD1. CDR3 length equals 18 residues. After removal of 7 bases from V and 0 bases from J, the junction contained 16 bases not matched to a gene. The germline gives CDR1 MDHEN, CDR2 SYDVKM. CDR3 amino acids: CASNMDRLSLSSTDTQYF. In DNA form, the CDR3 reads TGTGCCAGCAATATGGACAGGTTGTCACTCTCTAGCACAGATACGCAGTATTTT.

This clone was counted between two and nine times. The chain has TRBV27 and TRBJ2-7; D remains unclear. The CDR3 contains 11 residues. CDR1 and CDR2 from the germline V gene are MNHEY and SMNVEV (reference sequence). Trimming pared 5 bases from V and 1 base from J, leaving 3 bases between. CDR3 coding DNA: TGTGCCAGCAGTACATCCTACGAGCAGTACTTC. Amino acids: CASSTSYEQYF.

The chain combines TRBV27 with TRBJ1-2, with D maybe TRBD1 (6 bases). The germline CDR1 and CDR2 sequences are MNHEY and SMNVEV (reference sequence). This CDR3 is built from 13 residues. V shed 3 bases and J shed 8 bases, with 13 bases lying between them. In DNA form, the CDR3 reads TGTGCCAGCAGTTTCCTAAGGGGACACGGCTACACCTTC. Translating it yields CASSFLRGHGYTF.

J is TRBJ1-1 and V is TRBV6-1; D gene ambiguous. Germline values: CDR1 MNHNS, CDR2 SASEGT. Trimming left V 2 bases short and J 0 bases short, with 10 bases between. The CDR3 is made up of 15 amino acids. The CDR3 sequence is CASSEFLGVNTEAFF. CDR3 coding DNA: TGTGCCAGCAGTGAATTTCTCGGGGTGAACACTGAAGCTTTCTTT.

This chain uses TRBV4-1 with TRBJ2-7, with D uncertain. This CDR3 comprises 14 residues. The ends were cut back, 0 bases at V and 3 bases at J, with 9 bases in the middle. Germline V gene lookup returns CDR1 MGHRA and CDR2 YSYEKL. The CDR3 loop is CASSQDPGSYEQYF. DNA of the CDR3: TGCGCCAGCAGCCAAGATCCAGGCAGCTACGAGCAGTACTTC.

The chain recombines TRBV9 with TRBJ2-3; 7 positions agree with TRBD1. This CDR3 has 15 amino acids. Germline V CDR1 and CDR2: SGDLS, YYNGEE. Trimming removed 4 bases from V and 2 bases from J; junction bases left unmatched: 7. CDR3 coding DNA: TGTGCCAGCAGCTCTCCGGGACAGACCACAGATACGCAGTATTTT. Its translation: CASSSPGQTTDTQYF. The variable domain in full, with the rest retrieved from reference TRBV9 and TRBJ2-3, is DSGVTQTPKHLITATGQRVTLRCSPRSGDLSVYWYQQSLDQGLQFLIQYYNGEERAKGNILERFSAQQFPDLHSELNLSSLELGDSALYFCASSSPGQTTDTQYFGPGTRLTVL.

The chain couples TRBV27 to TRBJ1-1; D is unresolved. Germline V gives CDR1 MNHEY, CDR2 SMNVEV (reference sequence). CDR3 length equals 16 residues. V was cut by 2 bases and J by 4 bases, with 17 bases left in between. The CDR3 loop reads CASSLLATGMVTEAFF. In DNA form, the CDR3 reads TGTGCCAGCAGTTTACTTGCGACGGGGATGGTCACTGAAGCTTTCTTT.

The J gene is TRBJ2-7, the V gene TRBV11-2, with 7 bases that match TRBD1. Looked up from germline, CDR1 is SGHAT and CDR2 is FQNNGV. The CDR3 loop spans 15 amino acids. Trimming cost V 4 bases and J 2 bases; bases outside gene matches: 8. The CDR3 DNA reads as TGTGCCAGCAGCTCCCGGGACAGCCTGACCTACGAGCAGTACTTC. Amino acid sequence: CASSSRDSLTYEQYF.

The chain employs TRBV27 and TRBJ2-1, with 11 positions matching TRBD2. Germline V gives CDR1 MNHEY, CDR2 SMNVEV (reference sequence). V lost 8 bases to trimming and J lost 7 bases; unmatched junction nucleotides: 10. The CDR3 runs 15 residues. CDR3 bases: TGTGCCAGCTGCGCACTAGCGGGAGTAGGGAATGAGCAGTTCTTC. Protein sequence: CASCALAGVGNEQFF.

The chain employs TRBV14 and TRBJ1-1, with D uncertain. CDR3 length: 14 residues. Trimming removed 1 base from V and 1 base from J, with 7 bases in between. Germline assignment: CDR1 SGHDN and CDR2 FVKESK. In DNA form, the CDR3 reads TGTGCCAGCAGCCAAGCTCCCCGGAACACTGAAGCTTTCTTT. It yields the protein CASSQAPRNTEAFF. Filled out from reference TRBV14 and TRBJ1-1, the complete variable domain reads EAGVTQFPSHSVIEKGQTVTLRCDPISGHDNLYWYRRVMGKEIKFLLHFVKESKQDESGMPNNRFLAERTGGTYSTLKVQPAELEDSGVYFCASSQAPRNTEAFFGQGTRLTVV.

The chain carries TRBV9 and TRBJ1-3; D call uncertain. Per the germline V gene, CDR1 is SGDLS and CDR2 is YYNGEE. There are 16 residues in the CDR3. V lost 0 bases to trimming and J lost 0 bases, with 10 bases between them. CDR3 bases: TGTGCCAGCAGCGTAGGGGGAGTCAGCTCTGGAAACACCATATATTTT. Its translation is CASSVGGVSSGNTIYF.

The chain couples TRBV19 to TRBJ2-7; TRBD1 matches 8 bases. This CDR3 comprises 14 residues. CDR1 is LNHDA and CDR2 is SQIVND in the germline V gene (reference sequence). After removal of 5 bases from V and 3 bases from J, the junction contained 6 bases not matched to a gene. The CDR3 loop is CASSAGGAGYEQYF. CDR3 coding DNA: TGTGCCAGTAGTGCAGGGGGCGCAGGCTACGAGCAGTACTTC.